Presented here are 11 T cell receptor beta chains from one specimen sequenced in a study of blood T cells in healthy people across ages. Alongside a J-beta primer mix, a sample-barcoded 5' primer served in a second PCR lasting roughly 6 to 11 cycles. TCRdb fed the 5' RACE reads into MiXCR, producing one record per CDR3 protein. Of approximately 730,000 distinct CDR3 sequences listed, 53% are singletons. Input material: blood. These receptors originate from a man older than 75 in good health.

The V call is TRBV3-1, the J call TRBJ1-1; no definite D call. The germline CDR1 and CDR2 sequences are LGHDT and YNNKEL (reference sequence). There are 13 residues in the CDR3. Trimming pared 4 bases from V and 4 bases from J, leaving 10 bases between. The CDR3 spells CASSLQEATEAFF. The CDR3, as DNA: TGTGCCAGCAGCCTACAAGAAGCCACTGAAGCTTTCTTT.

The chain uses TRBV5-1 and TRBJ2-1; D could derive from TRBD1 or TRBD2 (5 bases each). The CDR3 has 15 residues. Per germline, CDR1 SGHRS and CDR2 YFSETQ. With 4 bases removed from V and 7 bases from J, the gap between germline ends came to 18 bases. The CDR3 region has the DNA TGCGCCAGCAGCCCTTTGGGGGAGACCCCGAATGAGCAGTTCTTC. Translated: CASSPLGETPNEQFF.

This chain uses TRBV20-1 with TRBJ2-1; 12 bases are a match to TRBD2. CDR1 is DFQATT, CDR2 SNEGSKA, per germline (reference sequence). V lost 5 bases and J lost 4; bases outside the gene matches: 15. The length of the CDR3 is 18 residues. The CDR3 loop is CSALGLAGPLTDYNEQFF. Here the CDR3 DNA reads TGCAGTGCTTTAGGACTAGCGGGGCCACTGACTGATTACAATGAGCAGTTCTTC.

In its sample, this clonotype was seen a few times. CDR3 bases: TGCGCCAGCAGCTTGGACAGGGTTTTCACTGAAGCTTTCTTT. Protein sequence: CASSLDRVFTEAFF. The chain carries TRBV5-1 and TRBJ1-1; D possibly corresponds to TRBD1 (6 bases). The germline CDR1 and CDR2 sequences are SGHRS and YFSETQ. The CDR3 totals 14 residues. V was clipped by 0 bases and J by 4 bases, with 10 bases between them.

This clonotype was detected only a few times. The CDR3 DNA is TGTGCCAGCAGGACCGGGACAGTGCACTATGGCTACACCTTC. This gives the protein CASRTGTVHYGYTF. The rearrangement links TRBV6-2 or TRBV6-3 to TRBJ1-2; 7 bases agree with TRBD1. V trimming: 6 bases; J trimming: 3 bases; junction bases outside the gene matches: 7. This CDR3 has 14 amino acids. The V gene's germline CDR1 is MNHEY and CDR2 SVGEGT.

V is TRBV28 and J is TRBJ2-2; D gene uncertain. V gave up 5 bases and J gave up 6 bases, with 16 bases separating them. Germline values: CDR1 MDHEN, CDR2 SYDVKM. The CDR3 is made up of 15 amino acids. In nucleotides, the CDR3 is TGTGCCAGCAGTCCGCGGACCCCTCTGGCCGGGGAGCTGTTTTTT. This gives the protein CASSPRTPLAGELFF.

Notes on this clonotype: The junction departs from the called germline gene at one end, perhaps through a read error. J is TRBJ2-3 and V is TRBV12-3 or TRBV12-4; TRBD1 matches 7 bases. There are 12 residues in the CDR3. The CDR3 protein is CTSSSGDRYAYF. DNA for the CDR3: TGTACCAGCAGTTCCGGGGACAGATACGCGTATTTT.

The rearrangement links TRBV12-3 or TRBV12-4 to TRBJ2-1; D ambiguous. CDR3 length: 16 amino acids. V was trimmed by 0 bases and J by 4 bases, leaving 13 bases between them. The DNA for the CDR3 is TGTGCCAGCAGTTTAGCGTTACAGAGCTATTACAATGAGCAGTTCTTC. Its protein is CASSLALQSYYNEQFF.

Concerning this clonotype: One junction end does not reproduce the germline sequence, and a read error may be involved. V and J are TRBV20-1 and TRBJ2-3, with TRBD2 identical over 8 bases. The CDR3 has 17 amino acids. Germline assignment: CDR1 DFQATT and CDR2 SNEGSKA (reference sequence). The CDR3: CSARDATKTSGTDTQYF. CDR3 DNA: TGCAGTGCCAGAGATGCCACAAAGACTAGCGGCACAGATACGCAGTATTTT.

This clonotype was seen a handful of times. This chain uses TRBV20-1 with TRBJ2-3; D unclear. CDR1 is DFQATT, CDR2 SNEGSKA, per germline (reference sequence). The V end was cut by 4 bases, the J end by 4 bases, with 18 bases between. The CDR3 extends over 15 amino acids. CDR3 in DNA: TGCAGTGCTACGAACTCCCTCCTGTCCGCAGATACGCAGTATTTT. Translation: CSATNSLLSADTQYF.

The chain combines TRBV5-1 with TRBJ2-5; D may be TRBD2 (5 bases). The CDR3 totals 14 residues. Germline loops: CDR1 SGHRS, CDR2 YFSETQ. The V gene lost 3 bases and the J gene lost 1 base, with 10 bases spanning the gap. CDR3 bases: TGCGCCAGCAGCTCTAACCGGGGCCAAGAGACCCAGTACTTC. Translating gives CASSSNRGQETQYF. The variable domain in full, with the rest retrieved from reference TRBV5-1 and TRBJ2-5, is KAGVTQTPRYLIKTRGQQVTLSCSPISGHRSVSWYQQTPGQGLQFLFEYFSETQRNKGNFPGRFSGRQFSNSRSEMNVSTLELGDSALYLCASSSNRGQETQYFGPGTRLLVL.